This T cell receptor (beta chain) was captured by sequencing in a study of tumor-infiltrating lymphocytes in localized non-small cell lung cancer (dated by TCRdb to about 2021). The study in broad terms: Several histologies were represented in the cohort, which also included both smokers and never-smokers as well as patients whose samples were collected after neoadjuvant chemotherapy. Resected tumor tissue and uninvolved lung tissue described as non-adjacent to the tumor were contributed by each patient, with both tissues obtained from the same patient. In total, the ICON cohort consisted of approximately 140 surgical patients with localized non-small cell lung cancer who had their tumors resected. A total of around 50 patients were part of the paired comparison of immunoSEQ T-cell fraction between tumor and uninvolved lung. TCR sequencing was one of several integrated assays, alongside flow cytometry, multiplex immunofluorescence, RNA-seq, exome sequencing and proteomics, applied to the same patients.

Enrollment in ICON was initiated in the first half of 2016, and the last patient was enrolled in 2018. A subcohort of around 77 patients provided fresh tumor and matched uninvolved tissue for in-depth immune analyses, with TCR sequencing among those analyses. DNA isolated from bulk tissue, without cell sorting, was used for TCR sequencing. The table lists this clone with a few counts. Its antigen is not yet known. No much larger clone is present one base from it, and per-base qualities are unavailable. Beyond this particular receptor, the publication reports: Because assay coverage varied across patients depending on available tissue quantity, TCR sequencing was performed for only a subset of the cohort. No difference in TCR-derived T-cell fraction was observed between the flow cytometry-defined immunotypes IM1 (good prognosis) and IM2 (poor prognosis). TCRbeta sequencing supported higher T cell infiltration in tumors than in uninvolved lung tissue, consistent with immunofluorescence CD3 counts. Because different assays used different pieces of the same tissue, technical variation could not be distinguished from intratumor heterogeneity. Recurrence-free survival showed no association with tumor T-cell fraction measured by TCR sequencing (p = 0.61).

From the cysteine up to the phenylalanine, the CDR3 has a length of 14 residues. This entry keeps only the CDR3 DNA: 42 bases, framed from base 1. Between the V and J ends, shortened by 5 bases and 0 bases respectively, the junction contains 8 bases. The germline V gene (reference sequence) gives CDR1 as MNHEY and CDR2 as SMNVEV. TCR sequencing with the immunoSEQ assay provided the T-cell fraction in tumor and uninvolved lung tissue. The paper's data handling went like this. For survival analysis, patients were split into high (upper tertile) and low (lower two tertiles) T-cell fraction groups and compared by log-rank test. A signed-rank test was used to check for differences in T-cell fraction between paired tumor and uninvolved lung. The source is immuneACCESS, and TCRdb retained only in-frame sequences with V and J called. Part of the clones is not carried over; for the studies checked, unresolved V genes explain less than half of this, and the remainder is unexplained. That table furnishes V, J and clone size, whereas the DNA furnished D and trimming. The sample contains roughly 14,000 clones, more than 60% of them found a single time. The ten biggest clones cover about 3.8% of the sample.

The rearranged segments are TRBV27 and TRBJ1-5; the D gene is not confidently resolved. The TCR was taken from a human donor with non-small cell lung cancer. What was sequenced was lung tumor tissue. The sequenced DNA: TGTGCCAGCAGTGTGGACGGTAGCAATCAGCCCCAGCATTTT. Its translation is CASSVDGSNQPQHF.